The 23 T cell receptor beta chains presented below share a single source sample, sequenced in a study of cytomegalovirus exposure and HLA in healthy donors (dated by TCRdb to 2016 to 2017). The receptor library was made with the immunoSEQ multiplex PCR assay. A mixture of 60 forward primers for TCR Vbeta segments and 13 reverse primers for TCR Jbeta segments was used in the multiplex PCR. In TCRdb, the immuneACCESS table is reduced to in-frame sequences with V and J assigned. These tables do not hold every clone; where another copy was compared, an unresolved V gene accounts for under half, and the others remain unexplained. For this sample the table gives around 120,000 clones, of which 75% to 85% were detected only once. More than 3% of the sample belongs to the ten largest clones. Sequencing input: PBMCs. Source of these receptors: a male donor in good health and CMV-seronegative.

This rearrangement joins TRBV5-4 to TRBJ2-1; weak D call: TRBD2 (6 bases). This CDR3 is 15 amino acids long. The germline V gene has CDR1 SGHNT and CDR2 YYREEE (reference sequence). Trimming stripped 0 bases from V and 6 bases from J, with 13 bases between. Here the CDR3 reads CASSLVRGFGNEQFF. The CDR3 DNA sequence: TGTGCCAGCAGCTTGGTTCGGGGGTTCGGCAATGAGCAGTTCTTC.

The rearrangement links TRBV27 to TRBJ2-1, with D maybe TRBD1 (6 bases). With 2 bases removed from V and 0 bases from J, the gap between germline ends came to 11 bases. The CDR3 runs 16 residues. Germline lookup yields CDR1 MNHEY and CDR2 SMNVEV (reference sequence). The CDR3 sequence: CASSLPTGSSYNEQFF. In DNA, the CDR3 is TGTGCCAGCAGTTTACCTACAGGGAGCTCCTACAATGAGCAGTTCTTC.

The V and J genes are TRBV27 and TRBJ2-5, with a tentative D call TRBD2 (7 bases). Germline loops: CDR1 MNHEY, CDR2 SMNVEV (reference sequence). V dropped 4 bases and J dropped 4 bases, with 19 bases sitting between them. The CDR3 is made up of 16 amino acids. The DNA for the CDR3 is TGTGCCAGCAGTTCCTTGGGGCCGAGGGGGGGAGAGACCCAGTACTTC. Translation: CASSSLGPRGGETQYF.

The V call is TRBV19, the J call TRBJ2-5, with 7 bases identical to TRBD1. Germline V gene lookup returns CDR1 LNHDA and CDR2 SQIVND (reference sequence). V was clipped by 5 bases and J by 1 base; unmatched bases: 4. The CDR3 runs 14 residues. The CDR3 coding sequence is TGTGCCAGTAGTGTACAGGGGACCCAAGAGACCCAGTACTTC. Translation: CASSVQGTQETQYF.

This chain links TRBV27 with TRBJ2-7; D not certain. The CDR3 covers 14 residues. Germline V gene data show CDR1 as MNHEY and CDR2 as SMNVEV (reference sequence). Trimming removed 2 bases at V and 0 bases at J, with 8 bases between. CDR3 amino acids: CASSLAVSSYEQYF. CDR3 bases: TGTGCCAGCAGTTTAGCGGTTTCCTCCTACGAGCAGTACTTC.

This clone showed up just a few times. This chain uses TRBV9 with TRBJ1-5; the match to TRBD1 covers 9 bases. The V gene end was trimmed by 4 bases and the J gene end by 7 bases; junction bases not matched to a gene: 15. From germline, CDR1 is SGDLS and CDR2 YYNGEE. The CDR3 sequence is 17 residues long. The CDR3 here is CASSPDPTGGGKQPQHF. CDR3 bases: TGTGCCAGCAGCCCAGACCCGACAGGGGGGGGAAAACAGCCCCAGCATTTT.

This clone was seen a few times. The chain employs TRBV7-9 and TRBJ2-5; a possible D gene is TRBD2 (9 bases). CDR3 size: 16 residues. From germline, CDR1 is SEHNR and CDR2 FQNEAQ (reference sequence). Trimming shortened V by 5 bases and J by 4 bases, and 20 bases separated the two germline ends. The CDR3 nucleotides are TGTGCCAGCAGCCCAGGGGGCGGGAGGGCCGGAGAGACCCAGTACTTC. Encoded protein: CASSPGGGRAGETQYF. The full variable domain, in which reference TRBV7-9 and TRBJ2-5 provide the parts outside the CDR3, is DTGVSQNPRHKITKRGQNVTFRCDPISEHNRLYWYRQTLGQGPEFLTYFQNEAQLEKSRLLSDRFSAERPKGSFSTLEIQRTEQGDSAMYLCASSPGGGRAGETQYFGPGTRLLVL.

The chain's CDR3 is CASSTTDRVNQPQHF. CDR3 bases: TGTGCCAGTAGTACTACCGACAGGGTCAATCAGCCCCAGCATTTT. V is TRBV19 and J is TRBJ1-5; 7 bases are a match to TRBD1. The V segment lost 4 bases and the J segment 3 bases; nucleotides outside the gene matches: 6. The germline V gene encodes CDR1 LNHDA and CDR2 SQIVND (reference sequence). This CDR3 has 15 residues. Using reference TRBV19 and TRBJ1-5 for the parts outside the CDR3, the full variable domain is DGGITQSPKYLFRKEGQNVTLSCEQNLNHDAMYWYRQDPGQGLRLIYYSQIVNDFQKGDIAEGYSVSREKKESFPLTVTSAQKNPTAFYLCASSTTDRVNQPQHFGDGTRLSIL.

V and J are TRBV18 and TRBJ1-3; TRBD1 matches at 9 bases. From germline, CDR1 is KGHSH and CDR2 LQKENI. With 3 bases clipped from V and 1 base from J, the junction kept 4 bases outside the gene matches. The CDR3 is made up of 16 amino acids. Here the CDR3 DNA reads TGTGCCAGCTCACCGACGGGACAGGGATCTGGAAACACCATATATTTT. Protein sequence: CASSPTGQGSGNTIYF.

The sample holds a few counts of this clone. The chain is built from TRBV4-1 and TRBJ2-2; D possibly corresponds to TRBD2 (7 bases). The V end was cut by 1 base, the J end by 5 bases, with 17 bases between. Per germline, CDR1 MGHRA and CDR2 YSYEKL. CDR3 length: 17 amino acids. CDR3 nucleotide sequence: TGCGCCAGCAGCCAAGGATGGGGGGGCCTAGGGACCGGGGAGCTGTTTTTT. Encoded protein: CASSQGWGGLGTGELFF.

CDR3 nucleotide sequence: TGTGCCTGGAGTGGCGCACTTTACACCGGGGAGCTGTTTTTT. Translating gives CAWSGALYTGELFF. The chain carries TRBV30 and TRBJ2-2; unclear D gene. Trimming shortened V by 1 base and J by 3 bases, and 9 bases separated the two germline ends. The CDR3 spans 14 residues. CDR1 and CDR2 from the germline V gene are GTSNPN and SVGIG (reference sequence). The whole variable domain, filled in from reference TRBV30 and TRBJ2-2, reads SQTIHQWPATLVQPVGSPLSLECTVEGTSNPNLYWYRQAAGRGLQLLFYSVGIGQISSEVPQNLSASRPQDRQFILSSKKLLLSDSGFYLCAWSGALYTGELFFGEGSRLTVL.

This clone was detected a few times. V and J are TRBV5-6 and TRBJ1-2, with D possibly TRBD1 on 6 matching bases. This CDR3 comprises 13 residues. The V end lost 0 bases, the J end lost 8 bases, and 11 bases lay between the germline ends. Germline CDR1 is SGHDT and CDR2 is YYEEEE. In nucleotides, the CDR3 is TGTGCCAGCAGCTTGGGACAGGCAAGGGGCTACACCTTC. Its translation: CASSLGQARGYTF.

This CDR3 reads CASSSVDRGSEKLFF. The DNA of the CDR3 is TGTGCCAGCAGCTCCGTGGACAGGGGCAGCGAAAAACTGTTTTTT. This chain uses TRBV7-9 with TRBJ1-4; 9 bases align to TRBD1. V was clipped by 4 bases and J by 8 bases; unmatched bases: 8. Germline CDR1 is SEHNR and CDR2 is FQNEAQ (reference sequence). This CDR3 contains 15 residues.

V and J are TRBV6-1 and TRBJ1-4; D is possibly TRBD1 (6 bases). Trimming left V 4 bases short and J 7 bases short, with 13 bases between. The CDR3 totals 14 residues. CDR1 and CDR2 (germline): MNHNS, SASEGT. Here the CDR3 reads CASSVGGLREKLFF. DNA of the CDR3: TGTGCCAGCAGTGTGGGGGGGCTTCGTGAAAAACTGTTTTTT.

The chain carries TRBV4-2 and TRBJ2-2; no definite D call. V lost 1 base and J lost 1, with 7 bases in between. From germline, CDR1 is LGHNA and CDR2 YNFKEQ. The CDR3 is 15 residues long. The CDR3 nucleotides read TGTGCCAGCAGCCAAGCCACTCGGAACACCGGGGAGCTGTTTTTT. Residues: CASSQATRNTGELFF.

This clone has just one count. J is TRBJ1-1 and V is TRBV6-5, with D tentatively TRBD1 (5 bases). Trimming took 8 bases from V and 8 from J, leaving 12 bases between them. The length of the CDR3 is 11 residues. The V gene's germline CDR1 is MNHEY and CDR2 SVGAGI. CDR3 region: CASLTRVEAFF. The CDR3 DNA follows: TGTGCCAGCCTGACCAGGGTGGAAGCTTTCTTT.

The table lists this clone with a few counts. This rearrangement joins TRBV14 to TRBJ2-3; D perhaps matches TRBD2 (5 bases). The CDR3 has 12 residues. Per the germline V gene, CDR1 is SGHDN and CDR2 is FVKESK. V dropped 2 bases and J dropped 9 bases, with 9 bases sitting between them. As DNA, the CDR3 is TGTGCCAGCAGCCAACCCAGCGGAACGCAGTATTTT. This codes for CASSQPSGTQYF. Drawing the rest from reference TRBV14 and TRBJ2-3, the complete variable domain is EAGVTQFPSHSVIEKGQTVTLRCDPISGHDNLYWYRRVMGKEIKFLLHFVKESKQDESGMPNNRFLAERTGGTYSTLKVQPAELEDSGVYFCASSQPSGTQYFGPGTRLTVL.

V and J are TRBV7-9 and TRBJ2-1; TRBD2 aligns across 12 bases. Germline V gene data show CDR1 as SEHNR and CDR2 as FQNEAQ (reference sequence). CDR3 size: 15 residues. The trim removed 5 bases at V and 7 bases at J, leaving 6 bases unmatched. CDR3 residues: CASSLTSGGRNEQFF. Here the CDR3 DNA reads TGTGCCAGCAGCCTAACTAGCGGGGGGCGTAATGAGCAGTTCTTC.

V and J are TRBV7-9 and TRBJ2-7; D not certain. The length of the CDR3 is 11 residues. Germline V gene sequence: CDR1 SEHNR, CDR2 FQNEAQ (reference sequence). Deletions cut 5 bases from V and 4 bases from J, with 6 bases between. CDR3 DNA sequence: TGTGCCAGCAGCGCGGAGTACGAGCAGTACTTC. It codes for CASSAEYEQYF.

The chain employs TRBV6-5 and TRBJ1-4; 11 bases align to TRBD1. The CDR3 extends over 15 amino acids. CDR1 is MNHEY, CDR2 SVGAGI, per germline. The trim removed 4 bases at V and 5 bases at J, leaving 3 bases unmatched. CDR3 nucleotides: TGTGCCAGCAGTTCCAGGACAGGGGGCAATGAAAAACTGTTTTTT. Amino acid sequence: CASSSRTGGNEKLFF.

The gene calls are TRBV28 and TRBJ2-7; weak D call: TRBD1 (5 bases). This CDR3 comprises 16 residues. V was trimmed by 3 bases and J by 0 bases, leaving 15 bases between them. From germline, CDR1 is MDHEN and CDR2 SYDVKM. CDR3 DNA sequence: TGTGCCAGCAGTTTGACAGTGTCTTTAAGCTCCTACGAGCAGTACTTC. Translating it yields CASSLTVSLSSYEQYF.

This chain connects TRBV19 to TRBJ2-7; 8 bases are shared with TRBD1. Germline values: CDR1 LNHDA, CDR2 SQIVND (reference sequence). The CDR3 totals 14 residues. V shed 2 bases and J 5 bases; nucleotides not matched to a gene: 5. CDR3 sequence reads: CASSIQDRAHEQYF. In nucleotides, the CDR3 is TGTGCCAGTAGTATACAGGACAGGGCGCACGAGCAGTACTTC.

The chain employs TRBV6-5 and TRBJ2-7; TRBD2 matches 7 bases. From germline, CDR1 is MNHEY and CDR2 SVGAGI. The CDR3 totals 15 residues. Losses at the gene ends were 8 bases for V and 2 bases for J; bases not matched to a gene: 12. CDR3: CASGVAGVGAYEQYF. The CDR3 nucleotides read TGTGCCAGCGGGGTAGCGGGTGTTGGGGCCTACGAGCAGTACTTC.